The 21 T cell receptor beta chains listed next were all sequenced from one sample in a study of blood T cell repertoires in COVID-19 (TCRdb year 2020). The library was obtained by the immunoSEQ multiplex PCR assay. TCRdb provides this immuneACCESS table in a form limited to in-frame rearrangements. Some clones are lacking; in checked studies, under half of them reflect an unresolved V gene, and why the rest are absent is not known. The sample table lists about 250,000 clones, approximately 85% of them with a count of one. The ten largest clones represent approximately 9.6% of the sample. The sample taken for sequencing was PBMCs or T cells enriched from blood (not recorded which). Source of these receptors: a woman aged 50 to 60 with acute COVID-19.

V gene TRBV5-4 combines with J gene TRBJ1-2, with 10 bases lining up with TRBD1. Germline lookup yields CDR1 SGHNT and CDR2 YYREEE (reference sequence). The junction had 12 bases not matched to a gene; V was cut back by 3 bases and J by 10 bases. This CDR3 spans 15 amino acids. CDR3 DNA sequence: TGTGCCAGCAGCTCCGGGGACAGGGGCCTCCTCGACTACACCTTC. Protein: CASSSGDRGLLDYTF.

Here the CDR3 reads CASSFSTQETQYF. The DNA of the CDR3 is TGTGCCAGCAGCTTTTCTACCCAAGAGACCCAGTACTTC. The rearrangement joins TRBV7-2 to TRBJ2-5; D call uncertain. The CDR3 covers 13 residues. V was pared by 3 bases and J by 1 base, with 6 bases between. CDR1 SGHTA and CDR2 FQGNSA come from the germline V gene.

The CDR3: CASALGQGRNNEKLFF. DNA of the CDR3: TGTGCTAGTGCCCTTGGACAGGGGAGGAACAATGAAAAACTGTTTTTT. The chain recombines TRBV12-5 with TRBJ1-4; 9 bases align to TRBD1. V lost 7 bases to trimming and J lost 5 bases; unmatched junction nucleotides: 11. There are 16 residues in the CDR3. Germline CDR1 and CDR2: LGHNT and FRNRAP.

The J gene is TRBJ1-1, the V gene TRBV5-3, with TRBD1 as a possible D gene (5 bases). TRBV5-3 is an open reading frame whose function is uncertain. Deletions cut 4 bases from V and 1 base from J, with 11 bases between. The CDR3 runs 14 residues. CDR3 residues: CARSIGQRNTEAFF. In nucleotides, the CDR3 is TGTGCCAGAAGCATCGGACAAAGGAACACTGAAGCTTTCTTT.

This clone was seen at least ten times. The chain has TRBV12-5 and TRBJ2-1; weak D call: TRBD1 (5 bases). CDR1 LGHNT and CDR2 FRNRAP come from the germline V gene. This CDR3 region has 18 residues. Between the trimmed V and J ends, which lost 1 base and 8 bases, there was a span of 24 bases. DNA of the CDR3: TGTGCTAGTGGTTTGGCTCTATCTTCTTTCCAGGGAATCGATGAGCAGTTCTTC. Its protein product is CASGLALSSFQGIDEQFF. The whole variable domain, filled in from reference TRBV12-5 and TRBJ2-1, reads DARVTQTPRHKVTEMGQEVTMRCQPILGHNTVFWYRQTMMQGLELLAYFRNRAPLDDSGMPKDRFSAEMPDATLATLKIQPSEPRDSAVYFCASGLALSSFQGIDEQFFGPGTRLTVL.

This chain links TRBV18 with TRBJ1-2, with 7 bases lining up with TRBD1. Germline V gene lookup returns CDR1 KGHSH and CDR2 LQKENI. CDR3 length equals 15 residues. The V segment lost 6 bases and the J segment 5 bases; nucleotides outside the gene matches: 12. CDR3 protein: CASSSGQSPGYGYTF. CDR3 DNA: TGTGCCAGCTCTTCGGGACAGTCCCCTGGGTATGGCTACACCTTC. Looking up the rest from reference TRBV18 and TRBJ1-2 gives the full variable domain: NAGVMQNPRHLVRRRGQEARLRCSPMKGHSHVYWYRQLPEEGLKFMVYLQKENIIDESGMPKERFSAEFPKEGPSILRIQQVVRGDSAAYFCASSSGQSPGYGYTFGSGTRLTVV.

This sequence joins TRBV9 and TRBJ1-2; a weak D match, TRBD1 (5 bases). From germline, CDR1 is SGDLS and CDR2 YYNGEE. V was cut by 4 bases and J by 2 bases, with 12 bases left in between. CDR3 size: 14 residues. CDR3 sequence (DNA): TGTGCCAGCAGCCCCCCCCAGGGAAACTATGGCTACACCTTC. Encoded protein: CASSPPQGNYGYTF.

CDR3 region: CASSDPPGTGELFF. The CDR3 DNA is TGCGCCAGCAGCGATCCTCCCGGCACCGGGGAGCTGTTTTTT. The chain has TRBV5-1 and TRBJ2-2; no clear D. The CDR3 is 14 amino acids. Deletions cut 4 bases from V and 4 bases from J, with 11 bases between. Germline values: CDR1 SGHRS, CDR2 YFSETQ.

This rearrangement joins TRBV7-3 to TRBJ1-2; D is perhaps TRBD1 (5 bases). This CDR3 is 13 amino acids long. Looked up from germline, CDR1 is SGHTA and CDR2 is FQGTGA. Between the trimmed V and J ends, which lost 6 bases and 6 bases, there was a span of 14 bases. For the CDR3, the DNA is TGTGCCAGCAGTCAGGGAAGATCGGATGGCTACACCTTC. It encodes CASSQGRSDGYTF.

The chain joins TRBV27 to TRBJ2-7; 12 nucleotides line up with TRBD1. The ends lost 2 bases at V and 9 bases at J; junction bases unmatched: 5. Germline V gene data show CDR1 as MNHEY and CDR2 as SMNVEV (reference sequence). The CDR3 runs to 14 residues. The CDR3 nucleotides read TGTGCCAGCAGTTTAACCGGGACAGGGGGCTCGCAGTACTTC. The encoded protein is CASSLTGTGGSQYF.

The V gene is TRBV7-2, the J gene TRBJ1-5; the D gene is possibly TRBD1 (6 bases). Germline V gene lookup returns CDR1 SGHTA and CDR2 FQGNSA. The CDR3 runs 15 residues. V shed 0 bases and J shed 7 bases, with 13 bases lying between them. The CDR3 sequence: CASSLANRVIQPQHF. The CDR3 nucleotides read TGTGCCAGCAGCTTAGCAAACAGGGTGATACAGCCCCAGCATTTT.

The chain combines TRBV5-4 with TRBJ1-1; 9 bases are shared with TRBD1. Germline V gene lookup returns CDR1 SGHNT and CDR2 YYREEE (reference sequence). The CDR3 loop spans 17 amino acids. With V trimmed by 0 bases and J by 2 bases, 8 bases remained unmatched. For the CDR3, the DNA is TGTGCCAGCAGCTTGGAATTAGGACAGGGGCAAAACACTGAAGCTTTCTTT. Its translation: CASSLELGQGQNTEAFF.

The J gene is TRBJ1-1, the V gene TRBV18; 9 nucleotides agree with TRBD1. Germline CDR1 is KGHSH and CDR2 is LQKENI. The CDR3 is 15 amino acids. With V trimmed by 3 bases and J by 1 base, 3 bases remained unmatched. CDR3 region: CASSPGQGQNTEAFF. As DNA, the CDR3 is TGTGCCAGCTCACCGGGACAGGGTCAGAACACTGAAGCTTTCTTT.

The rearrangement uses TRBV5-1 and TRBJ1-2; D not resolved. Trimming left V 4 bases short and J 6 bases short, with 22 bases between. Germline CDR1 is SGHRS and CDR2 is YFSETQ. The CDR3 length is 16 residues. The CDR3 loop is CASSLGPRVSEDGYTF. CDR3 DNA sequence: TGCGCCAGCAGCCTTGGTCCTCGTGTTTCGGAGGATGGCTACACCTTC. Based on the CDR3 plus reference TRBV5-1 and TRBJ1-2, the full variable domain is KAGVTQTPRYLIKTRGQQVTLSCSPISGHRSVSWYQQTPGQGLQFLFEYFSETQRNKGNFPGRFSGRQFSNSRSEMNVSTLELGDSALYLCASSLGPRVSEDGYTFGSGTRLTVV.

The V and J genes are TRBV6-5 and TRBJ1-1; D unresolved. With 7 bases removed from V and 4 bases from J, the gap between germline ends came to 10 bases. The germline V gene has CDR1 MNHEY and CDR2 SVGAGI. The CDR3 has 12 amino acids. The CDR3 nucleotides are TGTGCCAGCAAACGACGGAGCACTGAAGCTTTCTTT. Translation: CASKRRSTEAFF.

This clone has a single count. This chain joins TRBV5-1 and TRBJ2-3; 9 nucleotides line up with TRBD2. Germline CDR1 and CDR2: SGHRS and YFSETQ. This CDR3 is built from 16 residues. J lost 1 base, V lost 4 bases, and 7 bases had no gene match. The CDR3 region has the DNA TGCGCCAGCAGCCCCTCCCCTAGCGGGGGCACAGATACGCAGTATTTT. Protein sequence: CASSPSPSGGTDTQYF.

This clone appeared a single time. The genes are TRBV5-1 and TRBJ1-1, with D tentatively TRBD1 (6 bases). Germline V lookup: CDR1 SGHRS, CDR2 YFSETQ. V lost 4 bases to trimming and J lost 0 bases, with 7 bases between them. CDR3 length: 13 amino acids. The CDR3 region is CASSGTMNTEAFF. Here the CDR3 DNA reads TGCGCCAGCAGCGGGACAATGAACACTGAAGCTTTCTTT.

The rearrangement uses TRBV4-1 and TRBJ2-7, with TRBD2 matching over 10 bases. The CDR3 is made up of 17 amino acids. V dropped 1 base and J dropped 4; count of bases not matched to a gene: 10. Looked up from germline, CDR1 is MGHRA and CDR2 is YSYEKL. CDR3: CASSQVGSGGLGYEQYF. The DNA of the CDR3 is TGCGCCAGCAGCCAAGTGGGTAGCGGGGGGCTAGGTTACGAGCAGTACTTC.

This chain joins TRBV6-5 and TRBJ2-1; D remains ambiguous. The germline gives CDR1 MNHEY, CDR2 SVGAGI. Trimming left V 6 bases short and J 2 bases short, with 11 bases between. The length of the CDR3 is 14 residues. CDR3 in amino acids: CASRLVRTYNEQFF. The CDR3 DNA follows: TGTGCCAGCAGGTTGGTCAGAACCTACAATGAGCAGTTCTTC.

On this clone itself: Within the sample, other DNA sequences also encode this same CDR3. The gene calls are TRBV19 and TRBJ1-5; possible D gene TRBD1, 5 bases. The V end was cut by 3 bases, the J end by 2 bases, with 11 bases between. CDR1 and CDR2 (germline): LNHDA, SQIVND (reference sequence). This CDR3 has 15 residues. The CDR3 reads CASSIPGLGNQPQHF. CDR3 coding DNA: TGTGCCAGTAGTATTCCAGGGTTGGGCAATCAGCCCCAGCATTTT.

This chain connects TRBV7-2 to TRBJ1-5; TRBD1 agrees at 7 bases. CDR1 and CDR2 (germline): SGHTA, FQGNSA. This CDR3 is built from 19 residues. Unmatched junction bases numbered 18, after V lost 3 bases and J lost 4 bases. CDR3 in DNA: TGTGCCAGCAGCTTGCAGGCGTCACCGGCGGACAGGCTTAATCAGCCCCAGCATTTT. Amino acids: CASSLQASPADRLNQPQHF.